This entry concerns a single T cell receptor beta chain. This record belongs to a study of blood T cell repertoires in COVID-19. Study-level background: Collection of acute and convalescent COVID-19 samples took place in the United States, Italy and Spain. In each case, the material was cDNA or gDNA derived from T cells, B-cell-depleted T cells, or PBMCs.

In the original analysis: By means of reference gene primer amplification, nucleated cell counts were estimated. Clones were sequenced by immunoSEQ multiplex PCR, and TCRdb holds only the in-frame ones, with some missing. That table supplies the V and J calls and clone size; D and trimming were determined from the DNA. This sample has about 13,000 clones, with approximately 72% found just once. Sequenced material: peripheral blood. This receptor was obtained from an elderly woman with acute or convalescent COVID-19.

In DNA, the CDR3 is TGTGCCAGCAGCTTGAGAAGGGAGGCCTATAATTCACCCCTCCACTTT. It encodes CASSLRREAYNSPLHF. The J gene is TRBJ1-6, the V gene TRBV11-2; unclear D gene. The germline V gene encodes CDR1 SGHAT and CDR2 FQNNGV. The CDR3 sequence is 16 residues long. The V gene lost 3 bases and the J gene lost 2 bases, with 11 bases spanning the gap.